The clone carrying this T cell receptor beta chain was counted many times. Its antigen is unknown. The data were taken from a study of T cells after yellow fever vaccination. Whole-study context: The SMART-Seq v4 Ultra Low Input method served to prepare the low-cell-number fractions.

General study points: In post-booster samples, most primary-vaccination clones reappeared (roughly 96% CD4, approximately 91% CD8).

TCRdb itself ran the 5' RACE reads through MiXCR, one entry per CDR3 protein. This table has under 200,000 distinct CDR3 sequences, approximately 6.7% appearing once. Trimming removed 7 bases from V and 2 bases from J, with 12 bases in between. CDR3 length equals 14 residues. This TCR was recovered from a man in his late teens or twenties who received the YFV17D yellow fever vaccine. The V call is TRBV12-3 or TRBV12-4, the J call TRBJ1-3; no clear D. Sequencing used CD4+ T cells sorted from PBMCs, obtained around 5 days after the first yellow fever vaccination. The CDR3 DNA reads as TGTGCCAGCACCATGTCCGGGGCTGGAAACACCATATATTTT. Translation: CASTMSGAGNTIYF.